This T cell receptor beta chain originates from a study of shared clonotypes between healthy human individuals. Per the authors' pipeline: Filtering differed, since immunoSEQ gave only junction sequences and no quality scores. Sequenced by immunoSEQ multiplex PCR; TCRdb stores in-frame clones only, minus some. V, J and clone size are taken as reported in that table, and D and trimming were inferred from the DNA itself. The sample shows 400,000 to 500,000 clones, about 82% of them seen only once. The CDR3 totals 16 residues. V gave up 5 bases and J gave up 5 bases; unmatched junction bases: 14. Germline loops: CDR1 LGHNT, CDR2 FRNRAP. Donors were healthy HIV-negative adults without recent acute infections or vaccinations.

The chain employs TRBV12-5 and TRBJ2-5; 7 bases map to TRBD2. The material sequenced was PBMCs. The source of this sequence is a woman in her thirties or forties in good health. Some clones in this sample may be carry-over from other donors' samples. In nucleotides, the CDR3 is TGTGCTAGTGGTGTGGGGATAGCTCCCGGGGGGGAGACCCAGTACTTC. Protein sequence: CASGVGIAPGGETQYF.